What follows are 26 T cell receptor beta chains derived from one specimen sequenced in a study of blood T cell repertoires in COVID-19. Libraries were prepared by immunoSEQ multiplex PCR; TCRdb keeps only in-frame clonotypes and omits some of them. The top ten clones hold about 3.3% of a sample with about 240,000 clones, about 90% of them seen once. Sequenced: PBMCs or T cells enriched from blood (not recorded which). These receptors came from a woman aged 40-49 years with acute COVID-19.

The rearrangement uses TRBV5-1 and TRBJ2-1; 9 nucleotides line up with TRBD2. The CDR3 covers 17 residues. The germline CDR1 and CDR2 sequences are SGHRS and YFSETQ. V gave up 2 bases and J gave up 0 bases; unmatched junction bases: 6. The CDR3 DNA reads TGCGCCAGCAGCTTTGGTAGCGGGGGCAGCTCCTACAATGAGCAGTTCTTC. This gives the protein CASSFGSGGSSYNEQFF.

The V call is TRBV19, the J call TRBJ2-7; 8 bases fit TRBD2. The CDR3 extends over 14 amino acids. Trimming at V came to 5 bases and at J to 0 bases, leaving 3 bases not matched to a gene. Germline V gives CDR1 LNHDA, CDR2 SQIVND (reference sequence). In DNA form, the CDR3 reads TGTGCCAGTAGTCACAGCGGGGGCTCCTACGAGCAGTACTTC. Translating it yields CASSHSGGSYEQYF.

The V and J genes are TRBV2 and TRBJ2-3; TRBD1 aligns across 7 bases. The CDR3 is 13 amino acids. J gave up 3 bases and V 6 bases, and 3 bases lay outside the gene matches. The germline V gene has CDR1 SNHLY and CDR2 FYNNEI. CDR3 sequence: CASRMTGTDTQYF. Written as DNA, the CDR3 is TGTGCCAGCAGGATGACAGGGACAGATACGCAGTATTTT.

The chain links TRBV5-6 to TRBJ2-7; 9 nucleotides align to TRBD1. Per germline, CDR1 SGHDT and CDR2 YYEEEE. CDR3 length: 15 residues. Trimming removed 2 bases from V and 3 bases from J; junction bases left unmatched: 6. The CDR3 bases are TGTGCCAGCAGCTTCGGACAGGGGAGAGGCTACGAGCAGTACTTC. This sequence encodes CASSFGQGRGYEQYF.

J is TRBJ2-7 and V is TRBV29-1, with 7 bases aligning to TRBD2. The germline V gene has CDR1 SQVTM and CDR2 ANQGSEA. The V segment lost 4 bases and the J segment 2 bases; nucleotides outside the gene matches: 14. The CDR3 is 16 amino acids. Written as DNA, the CDR3 is TGCAGCGTTGCTCCTTATTTAGCGGGCGATACCTACGAGCAGTACTTC. Translation: CSVAPYLAGDTYEQYF.

J is TRBJ2-1 and V is TRBV18, with D possibly being TRBD2 (5 bases). Germline V gene data show CDR1 as KGHSH and CDR2 as LQKENI. The CDR3 runs to 18 residues. V lost 3 bases and J 9 bases, leaving 27 bases between the germline ends. The CDR3 DNA reads TGTGCCAGCTCACCTTACAACTTAGCCGGGAACAGCCGGAGTGAGCAGTTCTTC. Translation: CASSPYNLAGNSRSEQFF.

The chain is built from TRBV7-9 and TRBJ1-5; TRBD1 matches at 8 bases. V lost 6 bases, J lost 2 bases, and 6 bases stayed unmatched. The CDR3 is 15 amino acids. Germline V gene lookup returns CDR1 SEHNR and CDR2 FQNEAQ (reference sequence). The CDR3: CASSLDRVGNQPQHF. The CDR3 coding sequence is TGTGCCAGCAGTTTGGACAGGGTGGGCAATCAGCCCCAGCATTTT.

The chain recombines TRBV28 with TRBJ1-5; maybe TRBD1 (6 bases). The V and J ends lost 6 bases and 2 bases respectively, with 11 bases between them. The CDR3 totals 14 residues. Germline V CDR1 and CDR2: MDHEN, SYDVKM. The CDR3 spells CASSRDIGNQPQHF. CDR3 DNA sequence: TGTGCCAGCAGCCGGGACATCGGCAATCAGCCCCAGCATTTT.

The genes are TRBV7-3 and TRBJ2-2, with TRBD2 identical over 8 bases. The CDR3 totals 17 residues. Looked up from germline, CDR1 is SGHTA and CDR2 is FQGTGA. V lost 4 bases, J lost 1 base, and 8 bases stayed unmatched. The CDR3 is CASSSTGSGRNTGELFF. CDR3 coding DNA: TGTGCCAGCAGCTCTACGGGGAGCGGGAGGAACACCGGGGAGCTGTTTTTT.

In its sample, this clone was seen once. The genes are TRBV10-3 and TRBJ2-6, with a tentative D call TRBD2 (6 bases). The CDR3 has 15 residues. Trimming stripped 3 bases from V and 3 bases from J, with 9 bases between. The germline V gene encodes CDR1 ENHRY and CDR2 SYGVKD. The CDR3 sequence: CAISDSGGGANVLTF. Here the CDR3 DNA reads TGTGCCATCAGTGACTCCGGGGGTGGGGCCAACGTCCTGACTTTC.

This chain links TRBV7-6 with TRBJ2-7; D perhaps matches TRBD2 (6 bases). This CDR3 is 14 amino acids long. Germline CDR1 and CDR2: SGHVS and FNYEAQ. V lost 0 bases to trimming and J lost 0 bases, with 6 bases between them. CDR3 nucleotides: TGTGCCAGCAGCTTAGCCGGGAGCTCCTACGAGCAGTACTTC. This encodes CASSLAGSSYEQYF.

V and J are TRBV3-1 (or the pseudogene TRBV3-2) and TRBJ1-5; D is possibly TRBD1 (6 bases). The CDR3 extends over 13 amino acids. V dropped 4 bases and J dropped 7 bases, with 11 bases sitting between them. Germline V gene lookup returns CDR1 LGHDT and CDR2 YNNKEL (reference sequence). The CDR3 DNA is TGTGCCAGCAGCCCCACAGGGCCCCAGCCCCAGCATTTT. Translating gives CASSPTGPQPQHF.

The J gene is TRBJ2-3, the V gene TRBV15, with D maybe TRBD2 (6 bases). This CDR3 contains 15 residues. The V end lost 1 base, the J end lost 6 bases, and 14 bases lay between the germline ends. Germline V gives CDR1 LNHNV, CDR2 YYDKDF (reference sequence). CDR3 amino acids: CATSRGGGSPDTQYF. The CDR3, as DNA: TGTGCCACCAGCAGAGGCGGAGGGTCCCCGGATACGCAGTATTTT.

This clone appeared a few times. This chain joins TRBV5-6 and TRBJ2-2; 9 bases fit TRBD1. V dropped 2 bases and J dropped 7; count of bases not matched to a gene: 15. CDR3 size: 18 residues. The V gene's germline CDR1 is SGHDT and CDR2 YYEEEE. The CDR3 region is CASSFGLYRDREIGELFF. CDR3 bases: TGTGCCAGCAGCTTTGGTTTATACCGGGACAGGGAGATCGGGGAGCTGTTTTTT.

The V and J genes are TRBV9 and TRBJ2-6; D is unresolved. This CDR3 spans 13 amino acids. V gave up 3 bases and J gave up 2 bases, with 3 bases separating them. Germline loops: CDR1 SGDLS, CDR2 YYNGEE. CDR3 coding DNA: TGTGCCAGCAGCGATACTGGGGCCAACGTCCTGACTTTC. This translates into CASSDTGANVLTF.

In its sample, this clone was seen a few times. The chain joins TRBV4-1 to TRBJ2-2, with 7 bases aligning to TRBD2. The CDR3 extends over 14 amino acids. Trimming removed 8 bases from V and 3 bases from J; junction bases left unmatched: 6. CDR1 MGHRA and CDR2 YSYEKL come from the germline V gene. CDR3: CASAVGGYTGELFF. Here the CDR3 DNA reads TGCGCCAGCGCAGTGGGGGGGTACACCGGGGAGCTGTTTTTT.

In DNA, the CDR3 is TGTGCCAGCAGTTTGGGGCCAGGGCGTTCCTACAATGAGCAGTTCTTC. Protein: CASSLGPGRSYNEQFF. The rearrangement uses TRBV3-1 (or the pseudogene TRBV3-2) and TRBJ2-1; perhaps TRBD1 as D (5 bases). This CDR3 has 16 residues. Germline V lookup: CDR1 LGHDT, CDR2 YNNKEL (reference sequence). The ends were cut back, 6 bases at V and 1 base at J, with 16 bases in the middle.

The chain employs TRBV25-1 and TRBJ1-1, with 7 positions matching TRBD1. Germline V gives CDR1 MGHDK, CDR2 SYGVNS. The CDR3 consists of 15 residues. Trimming at V came to 0 bases and at J to 1 base, leaving 2 bases not matched to a gene. For the CDR3, the DNA is TGTGCCAGCAGTGAATACAGGGGGAGGAACACTGAAGCTTTCTTT. It is translated as CASSEYRGRNTEAFF.

This rearrangement joins TRBV6-4 to TRBJ2-1, with 8 nucleotides matching TRBD2. CDR1 is MRHNA, CDR2 SNTAGT, per germline. The CDR3 consists of 15 residues. Trimming at V came to 5 bases and at J to 1 base, leaving 4 bases not matched to a gene. The CDR3 loop is CASSTSGGSYNEQFF. In DNA, the CDR3 is TGTGCCAGCAGTACAAGCGGGGGTTCCTACAATGAGCAGTTCTTC.

This chain joins TRBV5-1 and TRBJ1-4; D possibly corresponds to TRBD1 (6 bases). The CDR3 covers 15 residues. Germline V gives CDR1 SGHRS, CDR2 YFSETQ. The germline V and J ends were trimmed by 3 bases and 0 bases, with 9 bases remaining between them. Written as DNA, the CDR3 is TGCGCCAGCAGCTCGGCAGGGGCAACTAATGAAAAACTGTTTTTT. Protein product: CASSSAGATNEKLFF.

This chain's CDR3 is CASSLGGIRETQYF. The CDR3 nucleotides are TGTGCCAGCAGCTTAGGAGGGATAAGGGAGACCCAGTACTTC. The chain combines TRBV7-2 with TRBJ2-5; D is possibly TRBD2 (5 bases). This CDR3 is built from 14 residues. V lost 1 base, J lost 5 bases, and 11 bases lay in between. CDR1 and CDR2 from the germline V gene are SGHTA and FQGNSA.

The CDR3 here is CAISVPGGSYEQYF. Here the CDR3 DNA reads TGTGCCATCAGTGTTCCAGGGGGATCCTACGAGCAGTACTTC. The chain combines TRBV10-3 with TRBJ2-7; TRBD1 matches 7 bases. After removal of 4 bases from V and 1 base from J, the junction contained 4 bases not matched to a gene. CDR1 and CDR2 from the germline V gene are ENHRY and SYGVKD. This CDR3 is built from 14 residues.

V is TRBV11-2 and J is TRBJ2-1; 8 positions match TRBD1. J gave up 6 bases and V 3 bases, and 7 bases lay outside the gene matches. This CDR3 has 15 residues. Germline CDR1 and CDR2: SGHAT and FQNNGV. Here the CDR3 DNA reads TGTGCCAGCAGCTTTTCAGGGGGCGAAGGCAATGAGCAGTTCTTC. This sequence encodes CASSFSGGEGNEQFF.

The gene calls are TRBV19 and TRBJ1-2, with 9 positions matching TRBD1. V gave up 10 bases and J gave up 6 bases; unmatched junction bases: 12. The CDR3 extends over 14 amino acids. Germline values: CDR1 LNHDA, CDR2 SQIVND (reference sequence). CDR3 in amino acids: CATNRDRELDGYTF. In DNA form, the CDR3 reads TGTGCCACTAACCGGGACAGGGAGTTAGATGGCTACACCTTC.

The CDR3 protein is CASSGNKTGGGFGQYF. CDR3 DNA: TGTGCCAGCAGTGGAAACAAGACAGGGGGCGGATTTGGGCAGTATTTT. V and J are TRBV25-1 and TRBJ2-3; 10 nucleotides match TRBD1. V dropped 4 bases and J dropped 11; count of bases not matched to a gene: 15. The germline CDR1 and CDR2 sequences are MGHDK and SYGVNS. This CDR3 region has 16 residues.

In its sample, this clone was seen once. This rearrangement joins TRBV15 to TRBJ1-2; weak D call: TRBD1 (6 bases). Germline CDR1 and CDR2: LNHNV and YYDKDF (reference sequence). This CDR3 is 14 amino acids long. V was cut by 1 base and J by 7 bases, with 13 bases left in between. The CDR3 coding sequence is TGTGCCACCAGCAGAGTTCAGGGGTTAGGTGGCTACACCTTC. Amino acid sequence: CATSRVQGLGGYTF.